This TCR beta chain is from a study of T cells in severe cutaneous drug reactions. Study information: The ALDEN and Naranjo causality algorithms determined the culprit drug. Patients in acute or recovery stage gave blister fluids/cells and PBMC.

Study-wide results and caveats: A public TCRbeta CDR3 appeared in all seven CBZ-SJS/TEN blister samples, averaging roughly 14%.

The donors had carbamazepine-induced Stevens-Johnson syndrome or toxic epidermal necrolysis. Bulk and single-cell libraries used iRepertoire multiplex PCR with TCR subtype-specific primers. Input for bulk TCR libraries: roughly 100-550 ng RNA per sample. From the multiplex PCR reads, TCRdb lists one entry per CDR3 protein and no DNA. This repertoire includes over a thousand distinct CDR3 sequences. The CDR3 runs 13 residues. Per the germline V gene, CDR1 is DFQATT and CDR2 is SNEGSKA (reference sequence). In regard to this clonotype: The antigen is undetermined.

This rearrangement joins TRBV20-1 to TRBJ2-7; the D gene TCRdb calls, TRBD1, cannot be checked with no DNA. Sequencing was carried out using cells from a skin blister. This TCR was recovered from a human donor with a severe cutaneous adverse drug reaction. The CDR3 region is CSAGLGGGLEQYF.